The rows below give T cell receptor beta chains drawn from one sample of a study of blood T cell repertoires in COVID-19. Using immunoSEQ multiplex PCR, the repertoire was profiled, and TCRdb retains in-frame clones only, with some absent. This table has under 200,000 clones, around 89% appearing once. Sequencing was performed on PBMCs or T cells enriched from blood (not recorded which). The source is a woman aged 18-35 years who had recovered from COVID-19. CDR3s include the opening cysteine and the closing phenylalanine or tryptophan. A D gene is named only where the DNA matches it firmly. Where a row states a size, it is once, few, many or the class of an expanded clone; other rows omit it.

v_gene: TRBV19; d_gene: TRBD1; j_gene: TRBJ1-1; abundance: .; CDR3nt: TGTGCCAGTAGTTGGTTGGGACAGAGGGGGACTGAAGCTTTCTTT; CDR3aa: CASSWLGQRGTEAFF
v_gene: TRBV19; d_gene: TRBD1; j_gene: TRBJ2-7; abundance: .; CDR3nt: TGTGCCAGTAGTATGGCCTTCGGACAGGGCTACGAGCAGTACTTC; CDR3aa: CASSMAFGQGYEQYF
v_gene: TRBV6-5; d_gene: TRBD2; j_gene: TRBJ2-7; abundance: .; CDR3nt: TGTGCCAGCAACCCCGTGGCGGGAGGGAGCTACGAGCAGTACTTC; CDR3aa: CASNPVAGGSYEQYF
v_gene: TRBV28; d_gene: TRBD1; j_gene: TRBJ1-3; abundance: .; CDR3nt: TGTGCCAGCAGTCGACAGGGGGTGAGAAACACCATATATTTT; CDR3aa: CASSRQGVRNTIYF
v_gene: TRBV27; d_gene: TRBD2; j_gene: TRBJ2-2; abundance: .; CDR3nt: TGTGCCAGCAGGGGACTAGGGGGCACCGGGGAGCTGTTTTTT; CDR3aa: CASRGLGGTGELFF
v_gene: TRBV9; d_gene: .; j_gene: TRBJ1-5; abundance: once; CDR3nt: TGTGCCAGCAGCGTAGGGGCAACAGGCAATCAGCCCCAGCATTTT; CDR3aa: CASSVGATGNQPQHF
v_gene: TRBV30; d_gene: TRBD2; j_gene: TRBJ2-5; abundance: .; CDR3nt: TGTGCCTGGAGTTCCCGGGAGGTCGGAGAGACCCAGTACTTC; CDR3aa: CAWSSREVGETQYF
v_gene: TRBV28; d_gene: TRBD1; j_gene: TRBJ1-2; abundance: .; CDR3nt: TGTGCCAGCAGCCCCATCGGGACAGGGGGCTATGGCTACACCTTC; CDR3aa: CASSPIGTGGYGYTF
v_gene: TRBV11-2; d_gene: .; j_gene: TRBJ2-7; abundance: few; CDR3nt: TGTGCCAGCAGCTCCCAATCGAGGGAGCAGTACTTC; CDR3aa: CASSSQSREQYF
v_gene: TRBV28; d_gene: TRBD1; j_gene: TRBJ1-2; abundance: .; CDR3nt: TGTGCCAGCAGTTTACCCGGGGCAGGGGGCTATGGCTACACCTTC; CDR3aa: CASSLPGAGGYGYTF
v_gene: TRBV19; d_gene: .; j_gene: TRBJ2-3; abundance: .; CDR3nt: TGTGCCAGTAGTATAGGGACTAACACAGATACGCAGTATTTT; CDR3aa: CASSIGTNTDTQYF
v_gene: TRBV5-6; d_gene: .; j_gene: TRBJ2-7; abundance: .; CDR3nt: TGTGCCAGCAGCTTAAAGGGGGACTACGAGCAGTACTTC; CDR3aa: CASSLKGDYEQYF
v_gene: TRBV5-1; d_gene: .; j_gene: TRBJ2-7; abundance: .; CDR3nt: TGCGCCAGCAGCTGGGGGGGCAGCCCCTACGAGCAGTACTTC; CDR3aa: CASSWGGSPYEQYF
v_gene: TRBV10-3; d_gene: TRBD1; j_gene: TRBJ1-5; abundance: .; CDR3nt: TGTGCCATCAGTGAGCATAAGACAGGGGGGAGCAATCAGCCCCAGCATTTT; CDR3aa: CAISEHKTGGSNQPQHF
v_gene: TRBV27; d_gene: .; j_gene: TRBJ2-7; abundance: .; CDR3nt: TGTGCCAGCACTCCCGGAAGGAGCGGGTTTTACGAGCAGTACTTC; CDR3aa: CASTPGRSGFYEQYF
v_gene: TRBV18; d_gene: TRBD1; j_gene: TRBJ2-3; abundance: .; CDR3nt: TGTGCCAGCTCACCAACTAGGGGGCGCCTCCCCACAGATACGCAGTATTTT; CDR3aa: CASSPTRGRLPTDTQYF
v_gene: TRBV21-1; d_gene: .; j_gene: TRBJ2-7; abundance: .; CDR3nt: TGTGCCAGCAGCAAAGCCAATAGCGGGATCCCCACCTCCTACGAGCAGTACTTC; CDR3aa: CASSKANSGIPTSYEQYF
v_gene: TRBV11-2; d_gene: .; j_gene: TRBJ1-2; abundance: .; CDR3nt: TGTGCCAGCAGCTTAGATTGGCAGGGTCTTTATGGCTACACCTTC; CDR3aa: CASSLDWQGLYGYTF
v_gene: TRBV4-1; d_gene: TRBD1; j_gene: TRBJ2-7; abundance: .; CDR3nt: TGCGCCAGCAGCCACGAGACAGGGTACGAGCAGTACTTC; CDR3aa: CASSHETGYEQYF
v_gene: TRBV9; d_gene: TRBD2; j_gene: TRBJ2-2; abundance: .; CDR3nt: TGTGCCAGCTGGACTAGCGGGAGTTTTTCCGGGGAGCTGTTTTTT; CDR3aa: CASWTSGSFSGELFF
v_gene: TRBV27; d_gene: TRBD2; j_gene: TRBJ2-1; abundance: .; CDR3nt: TGTGCCAGCAGTCCCCGACTAGCGGGAGACGGGGAGCAGTTCTTC; CDR3aa: CASSPRLAGDGEQFF
v_gene: TRBV28; d_gene: .; j_gene: TRBJ2-1; abundance: .; CDR3nt: TGTGCCAGCAGCTTGACGGGACTTGTCAATGAGCAGTTCTTC; CDR3aa: CASSLTGLVNEQFF
v_gene: TRBV10-1; d_gene: .; j_gene: TRBJ2-2; abundance: .; CDR3nt: TGCGCCAGCAGTGACTCATCGGGACACAACACCGGGGAGCTGTTTTTT; CDR3aa: CASSDSSGHNTGELFF
v_gene: TRBV2; d_gene: .; j_gene: TRBJ1-3; abundance: .; CDR3nt: TGTGCCAGCAGTGAGAACAGCTCTGGAAACACCATATATTTT; CDR3aa: CASSENSSGNTIYF
v_gene: TRBV6-5; d_gene: .; j_gene: TRBJ1-2; abundance: .; CDR3nt: TGTGCCAGCCTACCTCGGCTCTCGGGTGGCTACACCTTC; CDR3aa: CASLPRLSGGYTF
v_gene: TRBV3-1/TRBV3-2; d_gene: .; j_gene: TRBJ2-7; abundance: .; CDR3nt: TGTGCCAGCAGCCAAGTAGGGCGGGCCTCCTACGAGCAGTACTTC; CDR3aa: CASSQVGRASYEQYF
v_gene: TRBV5-1; d_gene: TRBD2; j_gene: TRBJ2-3; abundance: .; CDR3nt: TGCGCCAGCAGCTTCGGGACTAGCGGAGTACCCACAGATACGCAGTATTTT; CDR3aa: CASSFGTSGVPTDTQYF
v_gene: TRBV28; d_gene: .; j_gene: TRBJ1-2; abundance: .; CDR3nt: TGTGCCAGCAGTTTACGGGACTATGGCTACACCTTC; CDR3aa: CASSLRDYGYTF
v_gene: TRBV6-5; d_gene: .; j_gene: TRBJ2-7; abundance: .; CDR3nt: TGTGCCACCCTAAGGGGAGGCCAGGCGGGCGAGCAGTACTTC; CDR3aa: CATLRGGQAGEQYF
v_gene: TRBV29-1; d_gene: .; j_gene: TRBJ1-2; abundance: .; CDR3nt: TGCAGCGGCGGCATACAGGGATCCTATGGCTACACCTTC; CDR3aa: CSGGIQGSYGYTF
v_gene: TRBV11-2; d_gene: TRBD2; j_gene: TRBJ2-1; abundance: few; CDR3nt: TGTGCCAGCAGCTTAGATGGCGGGAGGGCCTTCTGGGATGAGCAGTTCTTC; CDR3aa: CASSLDGGRAFWDEQFF
v_gene: TRBV19; d_gene: .; j_gene: TRBJ1-1; abundance: .; CDR3nt: TGTGCCAGTGAAGGGGGTCCGGGCACTGAAGCTTTCTTT; CDR3aa: CASEGGPGTEAFF
v_gene: TRBV6-5; d_gene: TRBD1; j_gene: TRBJ2-7; abundance: .; CDR3nt: TGTGCCAGCAGTACCGGGACAGGGGGTCTCTACGAGCAGTACTTC; CDR3aa: CASSTGTGGLYEQYF
v_gene: TRBV27; d_gene: .; j_gene: TRBJ2-7; abundance: .; CDR3nt: TGTGCCAGCAGTTTAAGGGGAACCGAGCAGTACTTC; CDR3aa: CASSLRGTEQYF
v_gene: TRBV27; d_gene: TRBD1; j_gene: TRBJ2-7; abundance: .; CDR3nt: TGTGCCAGCGCCCGGGACAGGGGCACCTACGAGCAGTACTTC; CDR3aa: CASARDRGTYEQYF
v_gene: TRBV7-8; d_gene: .; j_gene: TRBJ2-2; abundance: .; CDR3nt: TGTGCCAGCAGCTTAAGGGCAGGACTAAACACCGGGGAGCTGTTTTTT; CDR3aa: CASSLRAGLNTGELFF
v_gene: TRBV5-6; d_gene: .; j_gene: TRBJ2-4; abundance: .; CDR3nt: TGTGCCAGCAGCTTGGTCACAGGTTCCAAAAACATTCAGTACTTC; CDR3aa: CASSLVTGSKNIQYF
v_gene: TRBV28; d_gene: .; j_gene: TRBJ1-3; abundance: .; CDR3nt: TGTGCCAGCAGTTTAGTGGCGGGCGCTGGAAACACCATATATTTT; CDR3aa: CASSLVAGAGNTIYF
v_gene: TRBV28; d_gene: TRBD2; j_gene: TRBJ2-4; abundance: .; CDR3nt: TGTGCCAGCACCGAAGCGGGGCCACCAGCGGGGTTGTACTTC; CDR3aa: CASTEAGPPAGLYF
v_gene: TRBV5-1; d_gene: TRBD1; j_gene: TRBJ1-1; abundance: .; CDR3nt: TGCGCCAGCAGCACGGGACAGACGAACACTGAAGCTTTCTTT; CDR3aa: CASSTGQTNTEAFF
v_gene: TRBV27; d_gene: .; j_gene: TRBJ1-4; abundance: few; CDR3nt: TGTGCCAGCAGTTTAGGGGCGACAACTAATGAAAAACTGTTTTTT; CDR3aa: CASSLGATTNEKLFF
v_gene: TRBV6-1; d_gene: .; j_gene: TRBJ2-7; abundance: .; CDR3nt: TGTGCCAGCAGTGAGGGAGTCGAGCAGTACTTC; CDR3aa: CASSEGVEQYF
v_gene: TRBV4-1; d_gene: TRBD2; j_gene: TRBJ2-3; abundance: once; CDR3nt: TGCGCCAGCAGCCGTAGACAAACGACCGGGACTAGGAAGACAGATACGCAGTATTTT; CDR3aa: CASSRRQTTGTRKTDTQYF
v_gene: TRBV5-4; d_gene: .; j_gene: TRBJ1-2; abundance: .; CDR3nt: TGTGCCAGCAGGGACATGAACTATGGCTACACCTTC; CDR3aa: CASRDMNYGYTF
v_gene: TRBV3-1/TRBV3-2; d_gene: .; j_gene: TRBJ1-2; abundance: .; CDR3nt: TGTGCCAGCAGCCAAGGAGGATATGGCTACACCTTC; CDR3aa: CASSQGGYGYTF
v_gene: TRBV11-2; d_gene: TRBD2; j_gene: TRBJ2-7; abundance: .; CDR3nt: TGTGCCAGCAGCTTTAGCGGGAGGGTAACCTACGAGCAGTACTTC; CDR3aa: CASSFSGRVTYEQYF
v_gene: TRBV10-3; d_gene: .; j_gene: TRBJ2-1; abundance: .; CDR3nt: TGTGCCATCAGTGAGTCGAGGGACAATGAGCAGTTCTTC; CDR3aa: CAISESRDNEQFF
v_gene: TRBV18; d_gene: TRBD2; j_gene: TRBJ2-3; abundance: .; CDR3nt: TGTGCCAGCTCACCAGAGGCGGGAGGCCTCACAGATACGCAGTATTTT; CDR3aa: CASSPEAGGLTDTQYF
v_gene: TRBV7-2; d_gene: TRBD1; j_gene: TRBJ1-2; abundance: .; CDR3nt: TGTGCCAGCAGGAGGGGGCGGGACTATGGCTACACCTTC; CDR3aa: CASRRGRDYGYTF
v_gene: TRBV18; d_gene: TRBD1; j_gene: TRBJ2-6; abundance: .; CDR3nt: TGTGCCAGCTCACCTCCGGCGACAGGGCGCTACTCTGGGGCCAACGTCCTGACTTTC; CDR3aa: CASSPPATGRYSGANVLTF
v_gene: TRBV2; d_gene: .; j_gene: TRBJ1-5; abundance: .; CDR3nt: TGTGCCAGCAGTGAAGGAGGCGTCGGCGGGTCGAATCAGCCCCAGCATTTT; CDR3aa: CASSEGGVGGSNQPQHF
v_gene: TRBV18; d_gene: .; j_gene: TRBJ1-3; abundance: .; CDR3nt: TGTGCCAGCTCACGCGGGACGGACTCTGGAAACACCATATATTTT; CDR3aa: CASSRGTDSGNTIYF
v_gene: TRBV2; d_gene: .; j_gene: TRBJ2-1; abundance: .; CDR3nt: TGTGCCAGCAGGGGTTTGGCAGGGAGGAATGAGCAGTTCTTC; CDR3aa: CASRGLAGRNEQFF
v_gene: TRBV4-1; d_gene: .; j_gene: TRBJ1-5; abundance: .; CDR3nt: TGCGCCAGCAGCCGCGTCAGGGGTTGGTATCAGCCCCAGCATTTT; CDR3aa: CASSRVRGWYQPQHF
v_gene: TRBV9; d_gene: TRBD2; j_gene: TRBJ2-1; abundance: .; CDR3nt: TGTGCCAGCAGCGTAGGCGGGAGGGCCGCCCATGAGCAGTTCTTC; CDR3aa: CASSVGGRAAHEQFF
v_gene: TRBV28; d_gene: TRBD2; j_gene: TRBJ2-2; abundance: .; CDR3nt: TGTGCCAGCAGTTTCAGGGCGGGAGTGTTAGGGGAGCTGTTTTTT; CDR3aa: CASSFRAGVLGELFF
v_gene: TRBV7-7; d_gene: .; j_gene: TRBJ2-5; abundance: .; CDR3nt: TGTGCTAGCAGCTTAGAACCAGGGCAGACCCAGTACTTC; CDR3aa: CASSLEPGQTQYF
v_gene: TRBV9; d_gene: TRBD1; j_gene: TRBJ2-1; abundance: .; CDR3nt: TGTGCCAGCAGCCCAGGGGGCTCGTACAATGAGCAGTTCTTC; CDR3aa: CASSPGGSYNEQFF
v_gene: TRBV11-2; d_gene: .; j_gene: TRBJ1-5; abundance: .; CDR3nt: TGTGCCAGCAGCTTAGATCTCGGCGGGAATCAGCCCCAGCATTTT; CDR3aa: CASSLDLGGNQPQHF
v_gene: TRBV5-1; d_gene: .; j_gene: TRBJ1-2; abundance: .; CDR3nt: TGCGCCAGCAGCTTAAAGGAGACAGATGGCTACACCTTC; CDR3aa: CASSLKETDGYTF